This entry lists 19 T cell receptor beta chains sequenced from one sample in a study of PD-L1 blockade in urothelial cancer. The method was immunoSEQ multiplex PCR; TCRdb's version includes in-frame clones alone and lacks a portion of them. The sample includes roughly 62,000 clones, over 75% of them seen just once. This specimen consisted of PBMCs, obtained around atezolizumab (anti-PD-L1) treatment. Source of these receptors: a man between 70 and 80 years old with urothelial cancer.

This clone appeared a few times. The V gene is TRBV28, the J gene TRBJ1-1; TRBD1 is a possible D gene (6 bases). V lost 5 bases and J lost 14, with 18 bases in between. This CDR3 has 12 amino acids. CDR1 MDHEN and CDR2 SYDVKM come from the germline V gene. This CDR3 is CASSRQDRSWFF. CDR3 bases: TGTGCCAGCAGTCGACAGGACCGAAGCTGGTTCTTT.

The rearrangement links TRBV7-3 to TRBJ2-3; TRBD1 matches 9 bases. This CDR3 spans 15 amino acids. Per the germline V gene, CDR1 is SGHTA and CDR2 is FQGTGA. The trim removed 4 bases at V and 4 bases at J, leaving 6 bases unmatched. The CDR3 nucleotides read TGTGCCAGCAGCTATACAGGGGGCGAGGCAGATACGCAGTATTTT. Its translation is CASSYTGGEADTQYF.

This rearrangement joins TRBV11-2 to TRBJ2-1; 8 bases match TRBD2. The CDR3 consists of 14 residues. Germline CDR1 SGHAT, CDR2 FQNNGV. The V and J ends lost 5 bases and 9 bases, in that order; junction bases with no gene match: 9. The CDR3 DNA is TGTGCCAGCAGCCCGAGGACAGCGGGAGTTGAGCAGTTCTTC. Amino acid sequence: CASSPRTAGVEQFF.

V and J are TRBV9 and TRBJ2-1; 8 bases are a match to TRBD2. Germline assignment: CDR1 SGDLS and CDR2 YYNGEE. The V segment lost 0 bases and the J segment 8 bases; nucleotides outside the gene matches: 13. The CDR3 contains 17 residues. CDR3 sequence reads: CASSVGLALAPGYEQFF. The CDR3 DNA reads TGTGCCAGCAGCGTAGGACTAGCGCTCGCGCCCGGTTATGAGCAGTTCTTC.

The chain uses TRBV2 and TRBJ2-1; the match to TRBD2 covers 8 bases. Germline CDR1 SNHLY, CDR2 FYNNEI. V was pared by 3 bases and J by 7 bases, with 8 bases of the junction left unmatched. The CDR3 is 15 amino acids. CDR3 bases: TGTGCCAGCAGTGAGGGCTTCGGGAGGGCGAATGAGCAGTTCTTC. Its translation: CASSEGFGRANEQFF.

The gene calls are TRBV6-5 and TRBJ2-7, with 7 bases that match TRBD1. This CDR3 spans 13 amino acids. The V gene end was trimmed by 6 bases and the J gene end by 3 bases; junction bases not matched to a gene: 5. The germline V gene has CDR1 MNHEY and CDR2 SVGAGI. CDR3 region: CASSQGQNYEQYF. The CDR3, as DNA: TGTGCCAGCAGCCAGGGACAGAACTACGAGCAGTACTTC.

In its sample, this clone was seen a few times. A read error may produce the germline difference seen at one junction end. The CDR3, as DNA: TGTGCCAGCAGCGCATCCGGGACAGTTCTCTTTTTT. Amino acids: CASSASGTVLFF. The chain carries TRBV7-9 and TRBJ2-3, with 7 bases lining up with TRBD1. Per germline, CDR1 SEHNR and CDR2 FQNEAQ (reference sequence). This CDR3 region has 12 residues.

The chain has TRBV27 and TRBJ1-1, with 7 bases identical to TRBD1. The CDR3 length is 13 residues. The germline CDR1 and CDR2 sequences are MNHEY and SMNVEV (reference sequence). The V gene end was trimmed by 5 bases and the J gene end by 4 bases; junction bases not matched to a gene: 4. CDR3 bases: TGTGCCAGCAGTCAGACAGGGATCACTGAAGCTTTCTTT. It translates to CASSQTGITEAFF.

The rearrangement links TRBV27 to TRBJ2-5; TRBD1 is a possible D gene (6 bases). The CDR3 is 14 amino acids. The germline CDR1 and CDR2 sequences are MNHEY and SMNVEV (reference sequence). Trimming took 4 bases from V and 4 from J, leaving 13 bases between them. Here the CDR3 reads CASSSLRGLETQYF. CDR3 nucleotide sequence: TGTGCCAGCAGTTCCCTCAGGGGTTTAGAGACCCAGTACTTC.

This chain uses TRBV6-5 with TRBJ1-1; D remains ambiguous. Trimming left V 0 bases short and J 1 base short, with 9 bases between. Germline V gene sequence: CDR1 MNHEY, CDR2 SVGAGI. There are 15 residues in the CDR3. The CDR3 coding sequence is TGTGCCAGCAGTTACTCGAACAGAGCGAACACTGAAGCTTTCTTT. Encoded protein: CASSYSNRANTEAFF.

CDR3 loop: CASSPDRAGNTIYF. As DNA, the CDR3 is TGTGCCAGCAGCCCGGACAGGGCTGGAAACACCATATATTTT. The genes are TRBV7-9 and TRBJ1-3; the match to TRBD1 covers 8 bases. This CDR3 spans 14 amino acids. CDR1 and CDR2 from the germline V gene are SEHNR and FQNEAQ (reference sequence). V shed 5 bases, J shed 2 bases, and the junction held 2 bases outside the gene matches.

This chain links TRBV4-1 with TRBJ2-5; 7 positions agree with TRBD2. The CDR3 extends over 16 amino acids. The J segment lost 1 base and the V segment lost 0 bases, leaving 5 bases of the junction unmatched. Germline V gene sequence: CDR1 MGHRA, CDR2 YSYEKL. CDR3 DNA: TGCGCCAGCAGCCAAGATTCTAGCGGCAGCCAAGAGACCCAGTACTTC. Translated: CASSQDSSGSQETQYF.

The chain is built from TRBV9 and TRBJ2-1, with TRBD1 matching 7 bases. CDR1 and CDR2 from the germline V gene are SGDLS and YYNGEE. Trimming removed 4 bases from V and 0 bases from J; junction bases left unmatched: 10. This CDR3 comprises 17 residues. CDR3 protein: CASSLRGGQSSYNEQFF. The CDR3 DNA is TGTGCCAGCAGCCTAAGAGGGGGACAGAGCTCCTACAATGAGCAGTTCTTC.

J is TRBJ2-2 and V is TRBV19; TRBD2 is a possible D gene (5 bases). CDR3 length: 15 amino acids. The V gene's germline CDR1 is LNHDA and CDR2 SQIVND (reference sequence). Trimming took off 3 bases at V and 4 bases at J, with 12 bases between the two ends. The DNA of the CDR3 is TGTGCCAGTAGTATCAAAGGCCGGGGCACCGGGGAGCTGTTTTTT. This gives the protein CASSIKGRGTGELFF. The whole variable domain, remainder taken from reference TRBV19 and TRBJ2-2, is DGGITQSPKYLFRKEGQNVTLSCEQNLNHDAMYWYRQDPGQGLRLIYYSQIVNDFQKGDIAEGYSVSREKKESFPLTVTSAQKNPTAFYLCASSIKGRGTGELFFGEGSRLTVL.

The V call is TRBV5-6, the J call TRBJ2-1, with TRBD2 matching 9 bases. Germline V gives CDR1 SGHDT, CDR2 YYEEEE. Trimming removed 8 bases from V and 1 base from J; junction bases left unmatched: 13. CDR3 size: 17 residues. The DNA for the CDR3 is TGTGCCAGTTGGGGTGGCGGGAGGGCCGTATCCTACAATGAGCAGTTCTTC. It is translated as CASWGGGRAVSYNEQFF.

Regarding this clone: An end of the junction differs from the germline gene, which may be a read error. The DNA of the CDR3 is TGTGCTAGCAAAGCATACCCGACAGAATCGGGACTAGCGGACGAGCAGTACTTC. Protein sequence: CASKAYPTESGLADEQYF. The chain couples TRBV7-7 to TRBJ2-7; 11 bases are a match to TRBD2. The CDR3 loop spans 18 amino acids. CDR1 is SSHAT, CDR2 FNYEAQ, per germline (reference sequence).

The chain links TRBV2 to TRBJ2-7; 9 bases fit TRBD2. From germline, CDR1 is SNHLY and CDR2 FYNNEI. The CDR3 has 15 amino acids. J gave up 0 bases and V 5 bases, and 5 bases lay outside the gene matches. For the CDR3, the DNA is TGTGCCAGCAGTCCCCCAGCGGGAGGCTCCTACGAGCAGTACTTC. Translating it yields CASSPPAGGSYEQYF.

CDR3 protein: CASSGPVPGQGSGNTIYF. The CDR3 DNA follows: TGTGCCAGCAGTGGACCTGTCCCGGGACAGGGTTCTGGAAACACCATATATTTT. The chain carries TRBV6-1 and TRBJ1-3; 9 bases match TRBD1. This CDR3 has 18 residues. Germline assignment: CDR1 MNHNS and CDR2 SASEGT. V trimming: 4 bases; J trimming: 1 base; junction bases outside the gene matches: 11.

This clone was recorded once. The chain couples TRBV5-1 to TRBJ2-2, with a possible D match to TRBD1 (6 bases). From germline, CDR1 is SGHRS and CDR2 YFSETQ. V gave up 2 bases and J gave up 5 bases, with 19 bases separating them. There are 17 residues in the CDR3. CDR3 residues: CASSFFGQMGETGELFF. The DNA for the CDR3 is TGCGCCAGCAGCTTCTTTGGACAGATGGGCGAAACCGGGGAGCTGTTTTTT.